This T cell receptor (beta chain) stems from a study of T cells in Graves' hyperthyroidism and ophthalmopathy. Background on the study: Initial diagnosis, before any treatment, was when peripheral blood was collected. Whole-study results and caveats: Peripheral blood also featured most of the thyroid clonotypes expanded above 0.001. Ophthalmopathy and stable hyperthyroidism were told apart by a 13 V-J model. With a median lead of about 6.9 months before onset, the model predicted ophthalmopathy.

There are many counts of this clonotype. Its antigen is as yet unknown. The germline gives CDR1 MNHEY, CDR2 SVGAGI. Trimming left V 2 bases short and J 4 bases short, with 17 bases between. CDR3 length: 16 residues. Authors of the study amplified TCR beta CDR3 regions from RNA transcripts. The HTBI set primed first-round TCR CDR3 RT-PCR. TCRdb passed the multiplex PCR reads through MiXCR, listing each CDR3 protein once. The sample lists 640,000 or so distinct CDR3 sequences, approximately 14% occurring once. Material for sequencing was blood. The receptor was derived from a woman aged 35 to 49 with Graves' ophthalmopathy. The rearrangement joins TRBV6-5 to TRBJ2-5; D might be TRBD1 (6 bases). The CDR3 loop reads CASSYNAYRALETQYF. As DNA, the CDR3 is TGTGCCAGCAGTTACAACGCCTACAGGGCGTTAGAGACCCAGTACTTC.